This T cell receptor beta chain is from a study of circulating tumor DNA in untreated peripheral T-cell lymphoma. Germline lookup yields CDR1 SGDLS and CDR2 YYNGEE. Unmatched junction bases numbered 2, after V lost 2 bases and J lost 3 bases. The length of the CDR3 is 14 residues. Clones were read by immunoSEQ multiplex PCR, and TCRdb kept only the in-frame ones, dropping some. The sample yields around 200 clones, about 86% seen once. The chain uses TRBV9 and TRBJ2-7; 10 nucleotides line up with TRBD1. The sequence derives from a human donor with peripheral T-cell lymphoma. Material for sequencing was tumor tissue. CDR3 protein: CASSVGTGVYEQYF. The CDR3 DNA is TGTGCCAGCAGCGTCGGGACAGGGGTCTACGAGCAGTACTTC.